The 16 T cell receptor beta chains listed next were all sequenced from one sample in a study of OX40 agonist ivuxolimab in advanced cancers. Using immunoSEQ multiplex PCR, the repertoire was profiled, and TCRdb retains in-frame clones only, with some absent. Here the sample spans some 80,000 clones, around 93% being singletons. This material consisted of CD4+ or CD8+ T cells sorted from blood, taken in a trial of the OX40 agonist ivuxolimab. These receptors all come from an adult with an advanced solid tumor such as melanoma, head and neck, liver or kidney cancer.

Concerning this clone itself: Relative to the germline gene, one junction end is altered; a read error may explain this. The J gene is TRBJ2-1, the V gene TRBV7-7; unclear D gene. The CDR3 runs to 14 residues. Germline V gene lookup returns CDR1 SSHAT and CDR2 FNYEAQ (reference sequence). The CDR3 loop reads CASSILDGYNEQFF. CDR3 in DNA: TGTGCTAGCAGCATCCTGGACGGATACAATGAGCAGTTCTTC.

CDR3 nucleotides: TGTGCCAGCAGCCCCCGACAGGGTGAGAATACGCAGTATTTT. This gives the protein CASSPRQGENTQYF. The chain couples TRBV9 to TRBJ2-3; 7 positions match TRBD1. This CDR3 is built from 14 residues. Germline V gives CDR1 SGDLS, CDR2 YYNGEE. Trimming took 4 bases from V and 7 from J; bases not matched to a gene: 9.

The gene calls are TRBV12-5 and TRBJ2-7; weak D call: TRBD1 (6 bases). V was trimmed by 7 bases and J by 2 bases, leaving 15 bases between them. Germline CDR1 reads LGHNT; CDR2 reads FRNRAP. The CDR3 sequence is 14 residues long. The CDR3 region has the DNA TGTGCTAGTGTTCCGGACAGTTTCCCCTACGAGCAGTACTTC. Translating it yields CASVPDSFPYEQYF.

The chain carries TRBV6-4 and TRBJ2-7; 8 positions match TRBD2. Germline V lookup: CDR1 MRHNA, CDR2 SNTAGT. V gave up 0 bases and J gave up 3 bases; unmatched junction bases: 7. The CDR3 is made up of 16 amino acids. The CDR3 DNA reads TGTGCCAGCAGTGACTCGCCCAGCGGGGGCCTCTACGAGCAGTACTTC. The encoded protein is CASSDSPSGGLYEQYF.

This CDR3 is CASSPPITGDTEAFF. The CDR3 DNA reads as TGTGCCAGCTCACCACCGATCACAGGGGACACTGAAGCTTTCTTT. The chain joins TRBV18 to TRBJ1-1; 7 nucleotides line up with TRBD1. The CDR3 sequence is 15 residues long. Germline assignment: CDR1 KGHSH and CDR2 LQKENI. Trimming at V came to 0 bases and at J to 3 bases, leaving 4 bases not matched to a gene.

This clone was found a few times. J is TRBJ1-1 and V is TRBV9; D is ambiguous. The CDR3 extends over 16 amino acids. Germline CDR1 is SGDLS and CDR2 is YYNGEE. The V end lost 0 bases, the J end lost 0 bases, and 12 bases lay between the germline ends. This CDR3 reads CASSVGSGLMNTEAFF. The CDR3 nucleotides read TGTGCCAGCAGCGTAGGGTCAGGATTGATGAACACTGAAGCTTTCTTT.

The V and J genes are TRBV11-2 and TRBJ2-5; the D call may be TRBD1 or TRBD2 (7 bases each). This CDR3 spans 17 amino acids. V was cut by 5 bases and J by 4 bases, with 23 bases left in between. Germline lookup yields CDR1 SGHAT and CDR2 FQNNGV. For the CDR3, the DNA is TGTGCCAGCAGCCTAAACCCGAAGGGAGGGGGCGGAGAGACCCAGTACTTC. Its protein product is CASSLNPKGGGGETQYF.

The chain combines TRBV4-1 with TRBJ2-4, with 8 bases that match TRBD1. The CDR3 is 15 amino acids. Per germline, CDR1 MGHRA and CDR2 YSYEKL. After removal of 2 bases from V and 7 bases from J, the junction contained 7 bases not matched to a gene. The CDR3 bases are TGCGCCAGCAGCCAAATCGGGACAGGATGGAACATTCAGTACTTC. Translated, it gives CASSQIGTGWNIQYF.

This chain uses TRBV5-1 with TRBJ1-6; D unresolved. CDR3 length: 15 amino acids. Trimming took 0 bases from V and 8 from J, leaving 12 bases between them. Germline CDR1 and CDR2: SGHRS and YFSETQ. CDR3 residues: CASSLDRRVDSPLHF. CDR3 coding DNA: TGCGCCAGCAGCTTGGACAGAAGGGTGGATTCACCCCTCCACTTT.

This chain connects TRBV4-1 to TRBJ2-7; no clear D. Per the germline V gene, CDR1 is MGHRA and CDR2 is YSYEKL. The CDR3 consists of 16 residues. The V gene lost 0 bases and the J gene lost 6 bases, with 18 bases spanning the gap. The CDR3 here is CASSQDSEGLDREQYF. CDR3 coding DNA: TGCGCCAGCAGCCAAGATTCGGAAGGTTTGGACCGCGAGCAGTACTTC.

The CDR3 region is CASSYMNNDYGYTF. For the CDR3, the DNA is TGTGCCAGCAGTTACATGAATAACGACTATGGCTACACCTTC. This chain uses TRBV6-6 with TRBJ1-2; D ambiguous. The ends were cut back, 2 bases at V and 3 bases at J, with 10 bases in the middle. The germline CDR1 and CDR2 sequences are MNHNY and SVGAGI (reference sequence). This CDR3 is 14 amino acids long.

This rearrangement joins TRBV9 to TRBJ2-2, with D perhaps matching TRBD2 (6 bases). The ends were cut back, 0 bases at V and 5 bases at J, with 8 bases in the middle. CDR1 and CDR2 (germline): SGDLS, YYNGEE. This CDR3 is built from 14 residues. CDR3 nucleotide sequence: TGTGCCAGCAGCGTAGATGGGGGGACCGGGGAGCTGTTTTTT. This gives the protein CASSVDGGTGELFF.

The CDR3 DNA reads TGTGCCAGCAGCCCACCTGGTAACGAGCAGTACTTC. It yields the protein CASSPPGNEQYF. The V and J genes are TRBV7-9 and TRBJ2-7; D call uncertain. Germline V CDR1 and CDR2: SEHNR, FQNEAQ (reference sequence). There are 12 residues in the CDR3. V dropped 5 bases and J dropped 5 bases, with 10 bases sitting between them. Complete variable domain (other parts from reference TRBV7-9 and TRBJ2-7): DTGVSQNPRHKITKRGQNVTFRCDPISEHNRLYWYRQTLGQGPEFLTYFQNEAQLEKSRLLSDRFSAERPKGSFSTLEIQRTEQGDSAMYLCASSPPGNEQYFGPGTRLTVT.

The chain couples TRBV13 to TRBJ2-7, with D unresolved. The CDR3 spans 12 residues. In germline, CDR1 is PRHDT, CDR2 FYEKMQ (reference sequence). The V end lost 2 bases, the J end lost 6 bases, and 8 bases lay between the germline ends. CDR3 residues: CASSLRTSEQYF. The DNA of the CDR3 is TGTGCCAGCAGCTTAAGGACGAGCGAGCAGTACTTC.

The chain carries TRBV5-1 and TRBJ1-6, with TRBD1 as a possible D gene (5 bases). Germline V gene sequence: CDR1 SGHRS, CDR2 YFSETQ. CDR3 length: 14 residues. Trimming left V 5 bases short and J 5 bases short, with 11 bases between. The CDR3 here is CASRWDRNNSPLHF. CDR3 bases: TGCGCCAGCAGATGGGACCGAAATAATTCACCCCTCCACTTT.

V and J are TRBV7-7 and TRBJ2-1, with D possibly being TRBD1 or TRBD2 (5 bases each). In germline, CDR1 is SSHAT, CDR2 FNYEAQ (reference sequence). Trimming removed 3 bases at V and 2 bases at J, with 14 bases between. The CDR3 has 16 residues. In nucleotides, the CDR3 is TGTGCCAGCAGCTTCATGACAGAGGGCCCCTACAATGAGCAGTTCTTC. Encoded protein: CASSFMTEGPYNEQFF.